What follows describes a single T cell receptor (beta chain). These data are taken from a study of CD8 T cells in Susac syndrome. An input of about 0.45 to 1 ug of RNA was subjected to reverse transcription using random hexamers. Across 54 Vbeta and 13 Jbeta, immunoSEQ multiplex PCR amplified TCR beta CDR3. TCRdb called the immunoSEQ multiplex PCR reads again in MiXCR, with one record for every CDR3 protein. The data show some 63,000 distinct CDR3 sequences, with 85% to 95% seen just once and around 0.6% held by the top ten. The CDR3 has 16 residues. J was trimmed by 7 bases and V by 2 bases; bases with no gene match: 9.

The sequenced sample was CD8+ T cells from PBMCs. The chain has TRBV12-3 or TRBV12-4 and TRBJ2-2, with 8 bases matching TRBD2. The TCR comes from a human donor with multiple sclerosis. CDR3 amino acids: CASSLSLGAGGGELFF. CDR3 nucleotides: TGTGCCAGCAGTTTAAGTCTCGGGGCGGGAGGCGGGGAGCTGTTTTTT.